This T cell receptor beta chain appears in the sequencing data of a study of CD8 T cells in ankylosing spondylitis. Study observations and caveats: From matched ankylosing spondylitis synovial fluid, disease-linked clones were reportedly recovered at significantly enriched levels. Seemingly characteristic of ankylosing spondylitis blood was a TCR beta motif consisting of under 10 highly homologous variants.

Quantitative 5'-RACE with molecular barcodes produced the TCR beta libraries. TCRdb analysed the 5' RACE reads with MiXCR anew, one entry per CDR3 protein. The sample carries over 600,000 distinct CDR3 sequences, roughly 20% recorded once. Of note for this clonotype: Antigen unknown.

Germline V gives CDR1 MNHEY, CDR2 SMNVEV (reference sequence). The junction had 5 bases not matched to a gene; V was cut back by 4 bases and J by 5 bases. The CDR3 is 15 residues long. This chain uses TRBV27 with TRBJ1-4; TRBD1 agrees at 9 bases. This receptor was identified in a male donor with ankylosing spondylitis. The sample consisted of blood, either unsorted or a sorted T cell fraction (not recorded which). The CDR3 nucleotides are TGTGCCAGCAGTTCCCCTACAGGGGGCAATGAAAAACTGTTTTTT. Its protein product is CASSSPTGGNEKLFF.